This TCR beta chain was found in a study of identical twins. The CDR3 consists of 17 residues. Trimming cost V 1 base and J 4 bases; bases outside gene matches: 10. Germline V gives CDR1 DFQATT, CDR2 SNEGSKA (reference sequence). TCRdb ran MiXCR on the 5' RACE reads and lists one entry per CDR3 protein. The sample records 400,000 to 500,000 distinct CDR3 sequences, approximately 17% being singletons. Study-wide results and caveats: Sequences that were beta out-of-frame showed weaker excess twin sharing. Low generation probability was overrepresented in out-of-frame alpha sequences shared by twins. In cord blood, abundant beta clonotypes had fewer insertions; memory showed no trend.

This clonotype was recorded at least ten times. The antigen remains unidentified. Sequenced: naive T cells sorted from blood. This chain links TRBV20-1 with TRBJ1-3; 10 bases fit TRBD1. This TCR was sampled from a man aged 50-59 years in good health. The CDR3 DNA is TGCAGTGCTAGAGGAATAGACAGGGGGCCCCGGGGAAACACCATATATTTT. It yields the protein CSARGIDRGPRGNTIYF.